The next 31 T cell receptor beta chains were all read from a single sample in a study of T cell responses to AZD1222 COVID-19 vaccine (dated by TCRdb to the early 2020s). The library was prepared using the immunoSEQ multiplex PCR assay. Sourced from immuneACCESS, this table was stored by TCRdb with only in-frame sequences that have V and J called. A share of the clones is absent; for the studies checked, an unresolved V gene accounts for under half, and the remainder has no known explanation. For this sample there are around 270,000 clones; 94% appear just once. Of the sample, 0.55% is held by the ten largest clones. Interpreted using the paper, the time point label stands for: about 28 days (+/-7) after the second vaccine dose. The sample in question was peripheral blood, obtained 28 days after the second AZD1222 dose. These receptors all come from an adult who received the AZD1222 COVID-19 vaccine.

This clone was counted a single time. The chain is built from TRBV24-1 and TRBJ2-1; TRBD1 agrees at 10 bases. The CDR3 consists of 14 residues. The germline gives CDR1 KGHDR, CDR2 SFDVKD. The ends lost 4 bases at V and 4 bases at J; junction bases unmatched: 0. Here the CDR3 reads CATSEGQGYNEQFF. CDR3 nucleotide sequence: TGTGCCACCAGTGAGGGACAGGGGTACAATGAGCAGTTCTTC.

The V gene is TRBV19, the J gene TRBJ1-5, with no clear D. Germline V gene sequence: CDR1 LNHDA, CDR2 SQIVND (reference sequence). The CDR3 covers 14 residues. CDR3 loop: CAVHSGYSNQPQHF. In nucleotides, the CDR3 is TGTGCTGTACACTCGGGGTATAGCAATCAGCCCCAGCATTTT.

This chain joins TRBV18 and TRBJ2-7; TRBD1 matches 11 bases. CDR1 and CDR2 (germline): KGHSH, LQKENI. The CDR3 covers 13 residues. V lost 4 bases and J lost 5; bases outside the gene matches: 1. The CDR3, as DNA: TGTGCCAGCTCACGGACAGGGGGCGACGAGCAGTACTTC. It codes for CASSRTGGDEQYF.

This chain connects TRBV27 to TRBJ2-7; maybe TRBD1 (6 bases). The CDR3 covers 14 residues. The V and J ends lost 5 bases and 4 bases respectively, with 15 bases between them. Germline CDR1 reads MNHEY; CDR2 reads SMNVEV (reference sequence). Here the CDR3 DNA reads TGTGCCAGCAGTGCGGACAGAGGAGTATACGAGCAGTACTTC. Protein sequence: CASSADRGVYEQYF.

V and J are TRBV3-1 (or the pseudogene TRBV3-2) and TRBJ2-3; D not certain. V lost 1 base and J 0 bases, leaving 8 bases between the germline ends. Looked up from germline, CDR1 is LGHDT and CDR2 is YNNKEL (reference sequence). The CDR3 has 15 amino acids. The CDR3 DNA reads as TGTGCCAGCAGCCAAGTCGTCACTAGCACAGATACGCAGTATTTT. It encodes CASSQVVTSTDTQYF.

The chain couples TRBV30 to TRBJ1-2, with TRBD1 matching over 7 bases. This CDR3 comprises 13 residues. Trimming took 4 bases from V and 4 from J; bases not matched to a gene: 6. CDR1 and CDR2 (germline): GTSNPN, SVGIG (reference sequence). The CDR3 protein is CAWKGQEFYGYTF. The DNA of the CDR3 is TGTGCCTGGAAAGGACAGGAATTCTATGGCTACACCTTC.

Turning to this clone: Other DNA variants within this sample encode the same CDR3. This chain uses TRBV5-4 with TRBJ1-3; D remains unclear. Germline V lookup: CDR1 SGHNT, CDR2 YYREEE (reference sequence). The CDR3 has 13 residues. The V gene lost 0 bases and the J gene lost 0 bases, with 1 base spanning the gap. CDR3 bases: TGTGCCAGCAGCTTGGGCTCTGGAAACACCATATATTTT. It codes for CASSLGSGNTIYF.

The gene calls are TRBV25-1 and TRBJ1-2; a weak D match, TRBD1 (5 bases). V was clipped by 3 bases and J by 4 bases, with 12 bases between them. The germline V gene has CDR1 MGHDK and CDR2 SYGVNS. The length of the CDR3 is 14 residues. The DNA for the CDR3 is TGTGCCAGCAGTGAGGGGCAGGGCGCCTATGGCTACACCTTC. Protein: CASSEGQGAYGYTF.

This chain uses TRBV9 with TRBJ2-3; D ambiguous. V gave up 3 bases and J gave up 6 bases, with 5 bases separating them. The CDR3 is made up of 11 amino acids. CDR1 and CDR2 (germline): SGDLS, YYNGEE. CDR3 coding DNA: TGTGCCAGCAGCGCCGAGGATACGCAGTATTTT. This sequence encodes CASSAEDTQYF.

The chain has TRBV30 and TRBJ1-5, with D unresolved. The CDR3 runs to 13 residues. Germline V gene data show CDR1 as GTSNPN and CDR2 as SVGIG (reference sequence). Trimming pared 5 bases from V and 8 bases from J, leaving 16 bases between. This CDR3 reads CAWQRRLREPQHF. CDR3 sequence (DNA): TGTGCCTGGCAAAGACGCCTAAGGGAGCCCCAGCATTTT.

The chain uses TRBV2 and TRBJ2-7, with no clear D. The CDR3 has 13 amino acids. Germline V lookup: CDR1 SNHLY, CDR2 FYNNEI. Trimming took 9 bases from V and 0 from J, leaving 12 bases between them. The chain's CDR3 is CARRTPSSYEQYF. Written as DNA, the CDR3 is TGTGCCAGACGAACTCCGAGCTCCTACGAGCAGTACTTC.

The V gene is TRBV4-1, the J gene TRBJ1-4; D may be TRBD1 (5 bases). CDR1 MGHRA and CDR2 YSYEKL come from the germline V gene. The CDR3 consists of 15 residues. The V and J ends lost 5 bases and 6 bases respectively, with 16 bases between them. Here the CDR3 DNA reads TGCGCCAGCAGCGCCGTGGGGGTGGGGGATGAAAAACTGTTTTTT. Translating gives CASSAVGVGDEKLFF.

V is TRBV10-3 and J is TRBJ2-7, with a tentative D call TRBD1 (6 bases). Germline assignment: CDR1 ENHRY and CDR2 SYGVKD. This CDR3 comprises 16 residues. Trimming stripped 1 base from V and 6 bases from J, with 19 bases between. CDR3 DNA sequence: TGTGCCATCAGTGAGTTAGGTGGGGGCCGGACCCTCGAGCAGTACTTC. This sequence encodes CAISELGGGRTLEQYF.

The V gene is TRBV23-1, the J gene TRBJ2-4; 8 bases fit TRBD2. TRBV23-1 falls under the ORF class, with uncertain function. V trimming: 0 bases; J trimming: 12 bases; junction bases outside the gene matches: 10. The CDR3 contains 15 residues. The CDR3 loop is CASSQSICGRQSQYF. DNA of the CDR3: TGCGCCAGCAGTCAATCTATTTGCGGGAGGCAAAGTCAGTACTTC.

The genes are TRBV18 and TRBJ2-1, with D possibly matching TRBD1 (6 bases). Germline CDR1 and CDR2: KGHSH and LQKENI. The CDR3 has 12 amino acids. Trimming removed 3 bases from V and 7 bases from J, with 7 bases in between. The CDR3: CASSPGTNEQFF. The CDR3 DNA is TGTGCCAGCTCACCCGGGACAAATGAGCAGTTCTTC.

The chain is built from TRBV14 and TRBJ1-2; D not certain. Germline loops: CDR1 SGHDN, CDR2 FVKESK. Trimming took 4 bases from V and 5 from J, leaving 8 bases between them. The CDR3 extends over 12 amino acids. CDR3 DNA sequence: TGTGCCAGCAGCCGGGTGGGGTATGGCTACACCTTC. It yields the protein CASSRVGYGYTF. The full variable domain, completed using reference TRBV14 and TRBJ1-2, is EAGVTQFPSHSVIEKGQTVTLRCDPISGHDNLYWYRRVMGKEIKFLLHFVKESKQDESGMPNNRFLAERTGGTYSTLKVQPAELEDSGVYFCASSRVGYGYTFGSGTRLTVV.

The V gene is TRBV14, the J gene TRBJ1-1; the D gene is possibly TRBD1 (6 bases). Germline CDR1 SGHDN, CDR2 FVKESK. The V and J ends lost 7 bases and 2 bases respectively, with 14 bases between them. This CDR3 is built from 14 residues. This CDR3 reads CASNRQVGNTEAFF. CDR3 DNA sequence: TGTGCCAGCAACAGACAGGTTGGCAACACTGAAGCTTTCTTT.

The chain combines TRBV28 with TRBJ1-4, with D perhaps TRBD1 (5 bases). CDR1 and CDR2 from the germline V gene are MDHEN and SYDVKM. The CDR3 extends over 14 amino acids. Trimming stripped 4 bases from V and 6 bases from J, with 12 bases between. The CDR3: CASSWAGRDEKLFF. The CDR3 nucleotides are TGTGCCAGCAGTTGGGCAGGGAGGGATGAAAAACTGTTTTTT.

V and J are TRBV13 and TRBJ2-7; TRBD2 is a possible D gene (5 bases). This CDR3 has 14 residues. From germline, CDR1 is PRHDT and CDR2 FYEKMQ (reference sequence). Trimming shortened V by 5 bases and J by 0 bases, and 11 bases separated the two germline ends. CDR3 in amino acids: CASSGEGTSYEQYF. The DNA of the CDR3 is TGTGCCAGCAGCGGAGAGGGCACCTCCTACGAGCAGTACTTC.

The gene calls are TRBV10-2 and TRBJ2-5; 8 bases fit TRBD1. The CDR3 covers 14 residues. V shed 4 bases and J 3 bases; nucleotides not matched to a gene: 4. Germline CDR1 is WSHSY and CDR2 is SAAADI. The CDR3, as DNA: TGCGCCAGCAGTGTGACAGGGGCCAAAGAGACCCAGTACTTC. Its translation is CASSVTGAKETQYF.

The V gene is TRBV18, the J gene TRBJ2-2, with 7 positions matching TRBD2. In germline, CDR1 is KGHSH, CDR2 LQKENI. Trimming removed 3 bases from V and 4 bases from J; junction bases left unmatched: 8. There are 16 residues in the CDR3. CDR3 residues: CASSPGFERGTGELFF. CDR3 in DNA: TGTGCCAGCTCACCGGGTTTCGAGCGGGGCACCGGGGAGCTGTTTTTT. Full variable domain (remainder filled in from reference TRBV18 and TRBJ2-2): NAGVMQNPRHLVRRRGQEARLRCSPMKGHSHVYWYRQLPEEGLKFMVYLQKENIIDESGMPKERFSAEFPKEGPSILRIQQVVRGDSAAYFCASSPGFERGTGELFFGEGSRLTVL.

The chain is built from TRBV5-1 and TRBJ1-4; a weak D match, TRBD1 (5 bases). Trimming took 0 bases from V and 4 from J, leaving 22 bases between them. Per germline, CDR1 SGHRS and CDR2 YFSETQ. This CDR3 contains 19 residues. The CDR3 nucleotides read TGCGCCAGCAGCTTGGTCCCAGGGCCCCGGGGCTTTTTTAATGAAAAACTGTTTTTT. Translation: CASSLVPGPRGFFNEKLFF.

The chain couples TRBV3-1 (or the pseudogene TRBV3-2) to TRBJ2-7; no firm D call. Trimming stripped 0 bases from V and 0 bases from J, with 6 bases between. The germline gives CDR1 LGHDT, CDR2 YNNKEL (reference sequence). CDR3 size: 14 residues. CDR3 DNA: TGTGCCAGCAGCCAAGACTGGAGCTCCTACGAGCAGTACTTC. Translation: CASSQDWSSYEQYF.

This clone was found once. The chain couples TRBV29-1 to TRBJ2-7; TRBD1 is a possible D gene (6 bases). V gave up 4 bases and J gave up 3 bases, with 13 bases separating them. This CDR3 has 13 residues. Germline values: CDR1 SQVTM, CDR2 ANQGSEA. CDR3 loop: CSVGHTQGYEQYF. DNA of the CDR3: TGCAGCGTTGGTCATACACAGGGCTACGAGCAGTACTTC.

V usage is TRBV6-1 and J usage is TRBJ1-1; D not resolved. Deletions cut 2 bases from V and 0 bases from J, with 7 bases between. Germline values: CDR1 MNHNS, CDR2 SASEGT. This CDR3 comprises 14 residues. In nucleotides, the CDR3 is TGTGCCAGCAGTGAATGGGCGGTGAACACTGAAGCTTTCTTT. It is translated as CASSEWAVNTEAFF.

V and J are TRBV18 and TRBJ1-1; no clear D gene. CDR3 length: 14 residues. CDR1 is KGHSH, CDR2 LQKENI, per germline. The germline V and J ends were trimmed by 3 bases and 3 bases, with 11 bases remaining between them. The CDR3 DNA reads TGTGCCAGCTCACCCTTGTACGGGGACACTGAAGCTTTCTTT. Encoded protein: CASSPLYGDTEAFF.

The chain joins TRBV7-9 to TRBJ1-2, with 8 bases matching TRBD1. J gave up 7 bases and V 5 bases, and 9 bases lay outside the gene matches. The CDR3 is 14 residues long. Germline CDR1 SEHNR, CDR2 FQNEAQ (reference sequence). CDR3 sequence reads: CASSPQGEVGGYTF. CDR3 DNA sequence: TGTGCCAGCAGCCCACAGGGGGAAGTTGGTGGCTACACCTTC. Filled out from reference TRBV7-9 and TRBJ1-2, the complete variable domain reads DTGVSQNPRHKITKRGQNVTFRCDPISEHNRLYWYRQTLGQGPEFLTYFQNEAQLEKSRLLSDRFSAERPKGSFSTLEIQRTEQGDSAMYLCASSPQGEVGGYTFGSGTRLTVV.

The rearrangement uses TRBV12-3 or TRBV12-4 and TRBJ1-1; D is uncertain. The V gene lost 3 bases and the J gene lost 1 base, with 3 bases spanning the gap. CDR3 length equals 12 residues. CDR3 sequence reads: CASSLWNTEAFF. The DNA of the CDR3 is TGTGCCAGCAGTTTGTGGAACACTGAAGCTTTCTTT.

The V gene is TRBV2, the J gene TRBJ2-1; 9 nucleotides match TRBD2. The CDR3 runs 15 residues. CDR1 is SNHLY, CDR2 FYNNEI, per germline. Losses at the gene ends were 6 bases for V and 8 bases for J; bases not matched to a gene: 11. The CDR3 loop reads CASRVRVAGVYEQFF. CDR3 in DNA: TGTGCCAGCAGAGTGAGGGTAGCGGGAGTGTATGAGCAGTTCTTC.

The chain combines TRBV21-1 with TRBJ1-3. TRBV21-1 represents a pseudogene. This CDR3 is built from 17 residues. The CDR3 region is CASSGGGGASERNTIYF. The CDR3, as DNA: TGTGCCAGCAGCGGTGGGGGAGGGGCTTCAGAAAGAAACACCATATATTTT.

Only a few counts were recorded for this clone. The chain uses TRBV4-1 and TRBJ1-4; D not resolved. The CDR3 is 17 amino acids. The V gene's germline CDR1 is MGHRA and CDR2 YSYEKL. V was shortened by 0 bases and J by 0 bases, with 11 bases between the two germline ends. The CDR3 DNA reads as TGCGCCAGCAGCCAAGATCCGAGGGTTGCAACTAATGAAAAACTGTTTTTT. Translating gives CASSQDPRVATNEKLFF.